Listed here is a single TCR beta chain. The antigen is undetermined. The data stem from a study of vaccination and CD4 T cells after COVID-19. Regarding treatment: approximately nine-day PBMC culture with coronavirus spike peptide pools or control peptides (ViraFEST assay). CD4+ T cells that came from the unexposed donor were collected before the COVID-19 pandemic (2011-2018). Cultured CD4+ T cell DNA underwent sequencing with the Oncomine TCR Beta short-read assay. TCRdb itself ran the PCR reads through MiXCR, one entry per CDR3 protein. The sample yields about 7,300 distinct CDR3 sequences, about 30% seen once. The V and J ends lost 6 bases and 7 bases respectively, with 15 bases between them. Germline CDR1 reads DFQATT; CDR2 reads SNEGSKA (reference sequence). The CDR3 runs 13 residues.

V is TRBV20-1 and J is TRBJ1-4, with a weak D call TRBD1 (5 bases). The source is a human donor in good health. Sequenced sample: CD4+ T cells from blood, cultured in vitro. The CDR3 nucleotides are TGCAGTGCCTGGGGCCAGGGAGGTGAAAAACTGTTTTTT. It is translated as CSAWGQGGEKLFF.